This TCR beta chain was documented in a study of CD8 T cells in ankylosing spondylitis. Study-level results: Characteristic of ankylosing spondylitis blood, it appeared, was a TCR beta motif comprising about eight highly homologous variants.

This clonotype was seen more than once but under ten times. Its antigen is as yet unknown. This CDR3 has 12 amino acids. After removal of 7 bases from V and 4 bases from J, the junction contained 4 bases not matched to a gene. Germline CDR1 and CDR2: SQVTM and ANQGSEA. TCRdb reanalysed the 5' RACE reads using MiXCR and keeps one entry per CDR3 protein. The sample has about 450,000 distinct CDR3 sequences, around 26% seen once. The clonotype originates from a male donor with ankylosing spondylitis. This chain uses TRBV29-1 with TRBJ1-5; TRBD1 aligns across 7 bases. Sequenced input: blood, either unsorted or a sorted T cell fraction (not recorded which). In nucleotides, the CDR3 is TGCAGCGCCGGACAGGAAAATCAGCCCCAGCATTTT. Residues: CSAGQENQPQHF.